This T cell receptor (beta chain) was found in a study of blood T cell repertoires in COVID-19. About the study: T cells, B-cell-depleted T cells, or PBMCs supplied cDNA or gDNA.

Method: immunoSEQ multiplex PCR; TCRdb's copy keeps in-frame clones and lacks some. The sample lists 85,000 to 120,000 clones; roughly 80% were seen once. Germline CDR1 reads MDHEN; CDR2 reads SYDVKM. Trimming cost V 3 bases and J 9 bases, with 12 bases left between them. The CDR3 extends over 14 amino acids. The V gene is TRBV28, the J gene TRBJ1-6; no clear D. The sequence came from a man aged 60 to 69 with active or convalescent COVID-19. Sequenced: peripheral blood. CDR3 DNA: TGTGCCAGCAGTTTTGGGGTTGAGGGTTCACCCCTCCACTTT. Translated, it gives CASSFGVEGSPLHF.